The entry below describes one T cell receptor beta chain. The specificity of this receptor is unknown. Nothing much larger sits one base from this clone, and base qualities are not available. The data derive from a study of spatial heterogeneity in lung cancer (dated by TCRdb to the late 2010s). For the study in its entirety: Beta-chain transcripts were consistently detected in greater numbers than alpha-chain transcripts, which likely reflected higher beta-chain transcript abundance. In the raw uncorrected reads, each unique combination of TCR and UMI appeared on average more than ten times. In non-small cell lung cancer, the study made a quantitative comparison of TCR alpha and beta repertoires among multiple tumor regions, matched nontumor lung and blood. Nonsynonymous mutation counts, determined by whole-exome sequencing of tumor tissue, were related to TCR repertoire features. At surgery, both alpha and beta chains were TCR-sequenced in roughly 200 tumor regions, 64 matched nontumor lung samples and 56 PBMC samples.

The investigation overall reported the following: Additional single-cell paired TCR alpha and beta sequencing was considered necessary to confirm, at a functional level, the hypothesis that regional TCRs recognize regional mutations. Ubiquitous expanded tumor TCRs were found in blood more often at tumor resection than at routine follow-up.

The time point label of this sample denotes: sample taken at primary tumor resection. Whole RNA extracted from tumor and nontumor lung tissue, or from cryopreserved PBMC samples, was used for TCR sequencing without cell sorting. Donors were over 60 patients with early-stage, untreated non-small cell lung cancer from the lung TRACERx cohort. Patients were selected for TCR sequencing only if sufficient RNA was available from at least two tumor regions. The library was produced with 5' RACE. TCRdb lists the instrument as NextSeq 500. The TCR library protocol attached a unique molecular identifier to each TCR cDNA molecule to allow correction of PCR and sequencing errors. Per the original workflow: Decombinator tools were used for TCR identification, UMI-based error correction and CDR3 extraction. Expanded TCRs were defined as those above a frequency of 2 per 1,000, corresponding to the top 1% of the tumor frequency distribution. Rényi diversity was computed with the R vegan package after subsampling each repertoire 100 times to 5,000 TCRs. CDR3 similarity networks were built from amino acid triplet string-kernel similarity, connecting CDR3s with pairwise similarity above 0.82. TCRdb's own reprocessing of the public reads used fastp at Q25 and MiXCR and kept productive beta chains. When rows share a CDR3 protein, they turn into one entry using the most common DNA and genes. TCRdb, rather than the study authors, made the V and J calls. This sample lists 80,000 to 95,000 distinct CDR3 sequences; roughly 10% were detected once. 6.9% of the sample lies in the top ten.

Counted from cysteine to phenylalanine, this CDR3 has 14 amino acids. Only the CDR3 DNA stays, 42 bases, in frame from base 1. The germline V gene encodes CDR1 SGHTA and CDR2 FQGNSA. Germline trimming: 2 bases from V, 5 bases from J; junction bases outside gene matches: 3. The chain was built from TRBV7-2 and TRBJ2-1; TRBD2 matches 7 bases in the middle. This sequence was found in a male donor with early-stage non-small cell lung cancer. Sample: PBMCs, taken at surgery. The encoded CDR3 is CASSLSSGNNEQFF. The DNA sequence is TGTGCCAGCAGCTTATCTAGCGGAAACAATGAGCAGTTCTTC.